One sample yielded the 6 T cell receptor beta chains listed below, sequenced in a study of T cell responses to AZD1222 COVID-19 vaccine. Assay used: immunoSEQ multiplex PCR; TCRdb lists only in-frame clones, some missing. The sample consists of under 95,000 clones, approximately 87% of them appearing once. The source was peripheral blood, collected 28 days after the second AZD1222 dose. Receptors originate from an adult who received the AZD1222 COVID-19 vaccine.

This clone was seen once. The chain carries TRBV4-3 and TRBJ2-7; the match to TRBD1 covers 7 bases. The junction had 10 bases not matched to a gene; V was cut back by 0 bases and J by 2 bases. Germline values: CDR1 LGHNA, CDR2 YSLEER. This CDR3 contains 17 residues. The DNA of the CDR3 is TGCGCCAGCAGCCAAGATCGCGTACAGGGGCCCCCCTACGAGCAGTACTTC. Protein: CASSQDRVQGPPYEQYF.

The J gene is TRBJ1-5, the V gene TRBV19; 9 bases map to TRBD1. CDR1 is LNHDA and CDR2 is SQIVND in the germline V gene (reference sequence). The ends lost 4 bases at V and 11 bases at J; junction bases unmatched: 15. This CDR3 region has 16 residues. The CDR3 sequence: CASSNGTGWTVGAQHF. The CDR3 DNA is TGTGCCAGTAGTAACGGGACAGGGTGGACCGTGGGAGCCCAGCATTTT.

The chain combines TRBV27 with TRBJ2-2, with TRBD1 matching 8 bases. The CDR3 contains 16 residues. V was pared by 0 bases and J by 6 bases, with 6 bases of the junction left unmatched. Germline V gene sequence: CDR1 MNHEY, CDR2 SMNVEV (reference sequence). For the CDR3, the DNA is TGTGCCAGCAGTTTATCAGGACAGGGAAGTTCCGGGGAGCTGTTTTTT. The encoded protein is CASSLSGQGSSGELFF.

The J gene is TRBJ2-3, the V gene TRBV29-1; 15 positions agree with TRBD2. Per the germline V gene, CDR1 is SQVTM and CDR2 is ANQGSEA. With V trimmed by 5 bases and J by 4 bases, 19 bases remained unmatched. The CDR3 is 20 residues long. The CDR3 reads CSVLWDIGTSGGSSPDTQYF. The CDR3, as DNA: TGCAGCGTTTTGTGGGACATCGGGACTAGCGGGGGGTCTTCCCCAGATACGCAGTATTTT.

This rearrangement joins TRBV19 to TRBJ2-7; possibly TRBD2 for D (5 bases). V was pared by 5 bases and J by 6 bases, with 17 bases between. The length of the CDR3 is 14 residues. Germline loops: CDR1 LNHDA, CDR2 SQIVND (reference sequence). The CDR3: CASSPRRGSSEQYF. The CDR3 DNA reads TGTGCCAGTAGTCCCCGCCGGGGTTCGTCCGAGCAGTACTTC.

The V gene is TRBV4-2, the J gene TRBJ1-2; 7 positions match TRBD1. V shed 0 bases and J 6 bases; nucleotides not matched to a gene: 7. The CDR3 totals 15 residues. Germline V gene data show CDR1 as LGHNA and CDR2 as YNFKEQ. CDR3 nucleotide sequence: TGTGCCAGCAGCCAAGAGTCCCAGGGGGTTCATGGCTACACCTTC. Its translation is CASSQESQGVHGYTF.